A selection of T cell receptor beta chains follows, all from one sample in a study of OX40 agonist ivuxolimab in advanced cancers. Here immunoSEQ multiplex PCR was the method, and the copy in TCRdb shows in-frame clones only, minus some. The sample shows some 71,000 clones, almost 85% of them seen only once. Specimen: CD4+ or CD8+ T cells sorted from blood, collected in a trial of the OX40 agonist ivuxolimab. All receptors come from an adult with an advanced solid tumor such as melanoma, head and neck, liver or kidney cancer. Each CDR3 is given with its conserved first and last residue. The D gene is left open where the match is weak. For some rows the clone size is stated as once, few or many, or as a class when expanded; others skip it.

D gene,clone size,J gene,V gene,CDR3 DNA,CDR3 protein
TRBD1,-,TRBJ1-3,TRBV18,TGTGCCAGCTCGTCAGAACAGGGGACAAGCTCTGGAAACACCATATATTTT,CASSSEQGTSSGNTIYF
-,-,TRBJ1-3,TRBV7-2,TGTGCCAGCAGCAAAAAAGGGGGAAGCTCTGGAAACACCATATATTTT,CASSKKGGSSGNTIYF
-,-,TRBJ1-3,TRBV7-3,TGTGCCAGCAGCTTAAGGGCGGCGACCTCTGGAAACACCATATATTTT,CASSLRAATSGNTIYF
-,-,TRBJ2-3,TRBV15,TGTGCCACCAGCAGCAACGGCGAACTCACAGATACGCAGTATTTT,CATSSNGELTDTQYF
-,-,TRBJ2-2,TRBV4-2,TGTGCCAGCAGCCAAGATCAGTACGGGGAGCTGTTTTTT,CASSQDQYGELFF
TRBD1,-,TRBJ2-7,TRBV27,TGTGCCAGCAGTCCGACAGGGGAAGGATACGAGCAGTACTTC,CASSPTGEGYEQYF
-,once,TRBJ1-2,TRBV5-6,TGTGCCAGCAGCACCTCAGAGAGGGTCTATGGCTACACCTTC,CASSTSERVYGYTF
-,-,TRBJ1-1,TRBV11-2,TGTGCCAGCAGCTTAGATTGGGGGCGCGACACTGAAGCTTTCTTT,CASSLDWGRDTEAFF
-,-,TRBJ1-4,TRBV19,TGTGCCAGTAGTTCTAGACAGGTGGCAACTAATGAAAAACTGTTTTTT,CASSSRQVATNEKLFF
-,-,TRBJ1-2,TRBV27,TGTGCCAGCAGTCCCAGGACAGATTACTTTAACTATGGCTACACCTTC,CASSPRTDYFNYGYTF
-,few,TRBJ1-2,TRBV2,TGTGCCAGCAGGCCCCGGGACGCTACCTACTATGGCTACACCTTC,CASRPRDATYYGYTF
-,-,TRBJ1-3,TRBV5-6,TGTGCCAGCAGCCGGACAGAGCCGGGAAACACCATATATTTT,CASSRTEPGNTIYF
TRBD2,-,TRBJ2-4,TRBV5-4,TGTGCCAGCAGCGCGGGGACTAGCAACATTCAGTACTTC,CASSAGTSNIQYF
-,few,TRBJ1-1,TRBV5-1,TGCGCCAGCAGCTTTTTCGAGGGCACTGAAGCTTTCTTT,CASSFFEGTEAFF
-,-,TRBJ2-1,TRBV7-8,TGTGCCAGCAGCCATTTGGGAAGCTCCTACAATGAGCAGTTCTTC,CASSHLGSSYNEQFF
-,-,TRBJ1-4,TRBV7-2,TGTGCCAGCAGCTTAGAGGCAGCTGAAAAACTGTTTTTT,CASSLEAAEKLFF
TRBD1,-,TRBJ1-1,TRBV7-9,TGTGCCAGCAGCCTATCACAGGGGCAGAACACTGAAGCTTTCTTT,CASSLSQGQNTEAFF
-,-,TRBJ1-2,TRBV7-3,TGTGCCAGCAGCTATCCGGGCTATGGCTACACCTTC,CASSYPGYGYTF
-,once,TRBJ2-5,TRBV5-1,TGCGCCAGCAACCCGGACAGCGCTCAAGAGACCCAGTACTTC,CASNPDSAQETQYF
TRBD1,-,TRBJ2-3,TRBV11-3,TGTGCCAGCAGCCCATGGACAGGGGGCACAGATACGCAGTATTTT,CASSPWTGGTDTQYF
-,-,TRBJ2-7,TRBV5-5,TGTGCCAGCAGCCAAGGACTTACTTACGAGCAGTACTTC,CASSQGLTYEQYF
-,once,TRBJ2-7,TRBV11-3,TGTGCCAGCAGGTCCAGGAATGGACTCAGGGGCGAGCAGTACTTC,CASRSRNGLRGEQYF
-,few,TRBJ2-1,TRBV7-2,TGTGCCAGCAGCTTGAATGGGGGCCGCTCCTACAATGAGCAGTTCTTC,CASSLNGGRSYNEQFF
-,-,TRBJ1-5,TRBV4-1,TGCGCCAGCAGCGACGGGACGAATAGCAATCAGCCCCAGCATTTT,CASSDGTNSNQPQHF
-,-,TRBJ2-3,TRBV5-4,TGTGCCAGCAGCCCTGGTGGGGGAGATACGCAGTATTTT,CASSPGGGDTQYF
TRBD1,-,TRBJ1-1,TRBV5-4,TGTGCCAGCAGCCATGGACAGGGGGCCTCAGACACTGAAGCTTTCTTT,CASSHGQGASDTEAFF
-,-,TRBJ1-2,TRBV29-1,TGCAGCGTTGAAACACAGGGTCGTAGCTACACCTTC,CSVETQGRSYTF
-,-,TRBJ2-1,TRBV7-9,TGTGCCAGCAGCCCAACTAGTTTTGAGCAGTTCTTC,CASSPTSFEQFF
-,-,TRBJ2-7,TRBV19,TGTGCCAGTAGTATAGAGTCCTCGGCCCACGAGCAGTACTTC,CASSIESSAHEQYF
-,-,TRBJ1-1,TRBV6-6,TGTGCCAGCACCCAACAGGGATTGCCTGGGGATGAAGCTTTCTTT,CASTQQGLPGDEAFF
-,-,TRBJ1-2,TRBV18,TGTGCCAGCTCACCGCCCACAGGGAACTATGGCTACACCTTC,CASSPPTGNYGYTF